Below, 10 T cell receptor beta chains from the same sample are listed, as sequenced in a study of shared clonotypes between healthy human individuals. Profiled with immunoSEQ multiplex PCR; TCRdb holds only in-frame clones, not every one. The sample lists about 1.5 million clones, roughly 98% occurring once. The sample was naive CD4+ T cells sorted from blood. As to subset: CD45RA+ positively selected. The receptors shown here come from a man younger than 45 in good health.

The sample holds one count of this clone. V and J are TRBV5-1 and TRBJ2-7; 7 bases fit TRBD2. The V gene end was trimmed by 4 bases and the J gene end by 2 bases; junction bases not matched to a gene: 9. The CDR3 totals 15 residues. In germline, CDR1 is SGHRS, CDR2 YFSETQ. The CDR3 DNA sequence: TGCGCCAGCAGCCTGGGAGGGTGGGGGGCCTACGAGCAGTACTTC. This gives the protein CASSLGGWGAYEQYF.

The chain employs TRBV29-1 and TRBJ2-4; 9 bases fit TRBD2. From germline, CDR1 is SQVTM and CDR2 ANQGSEA. The CDR3 totals 14 residues. V was pared by 6 bases and J by 6 bases, with 9 bases of the junction left unmatched. The CDR3 sequence is CSVASGKGGNIQYF. For the CDR3, the DNA is TGCAGCGTCGCTAGCGGGAAGGGAGGAAACATTCAGTACTTC.

The gene calls are TRBV2 and TRBJ2-1; TRBD2 matches at 13 bases. This CDR3 region has 15 residues. Germline V gene data show CDR1 as SNHLY and CDR2 as FYNNEI. V lost 6 bases and J lost 6; bases outside the gene matches: 5. Here the CDR3 DNA reads TGTGCCAGCAGCCCCGGACTAGCGGGAGTCAATGAGCAGTTCTTC. It codes for CASSPGLAGVNEQFF. The whole variable domain, filled in from reference TRBV2 and TRBJ2-1, reads EPEVTQTPSHQVTQMGQEVILRCVPISNHLYFYWYRQILGQKVEFLVSFYNNEISEKSEIFDDQFSVERPDGSNFTLKIRSTKLEDSAMYFCASSPGLAGVNEQFFGPGTRLTVL.

This rearrangement joins TRBV18 to TRBJ2-5; no firm D call. The CDR3 has 14 residues. Germline values: CDR1 KGHSH, CDR2 LQKENI. The V end was cut by 5 bases, the J end by 3 bases, with 13 bases between. CDR3 protein: CASSSSADKETQYF. The CDR3 DNA sequence: TGTGCCAGCTCATCCTCCGCAGATAAAGAGACCCAGTACTTC.

This rearrangement joins TRBV5-1 to TRBJ2-7; 7 bases align to TRBD1. CDR3 size: 14 residues. Germline values: CDR1 SGHRS, CDR2 YFSETQ. The trim removed 1 base at V and 3 bases at J, leaving 4 bases unmatched. CDR3 coding DNA: TGCGCCAGCAGCTTGAGGGGGCCAAACTACGAGCAGTACTTC. This encodes CASSLRGPNYEQYF.

This sequence joins TRBV18 and TRBJ1-3; perhaps TRBD1 as D (5 bases). The CDR3 spans 15 residues. In germline, CDR1 is KGHSH, CDR2 LQKENI. V was trimmed by 3 bases and J by 2 bases, leaving 11 bases between them. CDR3 nucleotides: TGTGCCAGCTCACCCGTTATCAGGGCTGGAAACACCATATATTTT. This encodes CASSPVIRAGNTIYF.

The chain is built from TRBV10-3 and TRBJ1-2; 7 bases agree with TRBD1. V dropped 1 base and J dropped 8; count of bases not matched to a gene: 7. The CDR3 extends over 14 amino acids. Germline CDR1 and CDR2: ENHRY and SYGVKD. CDR3 region: CAISEFTGAIGYTF. CDR3 DNA sequence: TGTGCCATCAGTGAGTTTACAGGGGCCATAGGCTACACCTTC.

The chain employs TRBV5-8 and TRBJ1-5; D possibly corresponds to TRBD1 (6 bases). V shed 4 bases and J shed 7 bases, with 18 bases lying between them. The CDR3 covers 15 residues. Germline loops: CDR1 SGHTS, CDR2 YDEGEE. CDR3 DNA sequence: TGTGCCAGCAGCCGACAGGTCGACGGTAGACAGCCCCAGCATTTT. It encodes CASSRQVDGRQPQHF.

The V call is TRBV7-6, the J call TRBJ2-3; a possible D gene is TRBD2 (7 bases). The V gene's germline CDR1 is SGHVS and CDR2 FNYEAQ. V lost 3 bases, J lost 2 bases, and 18 bases lay in between. This CDR3 region has 17 residues. CDR3 coding DNA: TGTGCCAGCAGCTTTAGGGGGGGAGGGCCATCCACAGATACGCAGTATTTT. Residues: CASSFRGGGPSTDTQYF.

A single count supports this clone. V gene TRBV29-1 combines with J gene TRBJ2-6, with D tentatively TRBD1 (6 bases). Trimming took off 6 bases at V and 0 bases at J, with 15 bases between the two ends. The germline V gene has CDR1 SQVTM and CDR2 ANQGSEA. The CDR3 length is 16 residues. The CDR3 sequence is CSVGRGLASGANVLTF. CDR3 sequence (DNA): TGCAGCGTCGGCAGGGGTTTGGCCTCTGGGGCCAACGTCCTGACTTTC.